This passage covers 5 T cell receptor beta chains from one sample sequenced in a study of blood T cell repertoires in COVID-19. Profiling relied on immunoSEQ multiplex PCR, and the TCRdb table lists in-frame clones only, not all of them. The profile shows over 200,000 clones, roughly 84% of them singletons. Sequencing was carried out using peripheral blood. These receptors were taken from a woman of 80 years or more with active or convalescent COVID-19.

CDR3 sequence reads: CASSRSAVETQYF. Written as DNA, the CDR3 is TGTGCCAGCAGCCGATCCGCGGTAGAGACCCAGTACTTC. The chain has TRBV7-3 and TRBJ2-5; D remains ambiguous. The CDR3 contains 13 residues. V lost 5 bases and J 4 bases, leaving 11 bases between the germline ends. The germline V gene has CDR1 SGHTA and CDR2 FQGTGA.

V gene TRBV11-2 combines with J gene TRBJ2-7, with 14 bases aligning to TRBD2. The CDR3 length is 16 residues. The V segment lost 5 bases and the J segment 7 bases; nucleotides outside the gene matches: 10. Per germline, CDR1 SGHAT and CDR2 FQNNGV. The CDR3 spells CASSESGTSGSWEQYF. The CDR3 coding sequence is TGTGCCAGCAGCGAATCCGGGACTAGCGGGAGTTGGGAGCAGTACTTC.

Written as DNA, the CDR3 is TGTGCCGGAAATTCCAGGGGGCTTTTCGAGCAGTACTTC. As protein: CAGNSRGLFEQYF. The chain carries TRBV7-7 and TRBJ2-7, with 8 bases lining up with TRBD1. Trimming took 11 bases from V and 6 from J; bases not matched to a gene: 12. The CDR3 has 13 residues. The germline V gene has CDR1 SSHAT and CDR2 FNYEAQ (reference sequence).

The chain links TRBV11-2 to TRBJ2-7, with D unresolved. This CDR3 spans 14 amino acids. V lost 5 bases, J lost 2 bases, and 13 bases lay in between. Germline V gives CDR1 SGHAT, CDR2 FQNNGV. CDR3 loop: CASSPTVYAYEQYF. The CDR3 DNA is TGTGCCAGCAGCCCAACGGTATATGCCTACGAGCAGTACTTC.

As concerns this clone: A junction boundary mismatches the germline segment, possibly from a read error. This chain joins TRBV3-1 (or the pseudogene TRBV3-2) and TRBJ2-5; tentatively, D is TRBD2 (6 bases). CDR3 length: 12 residues. The V gene's germline CDR1 is LGHDT and CDR2 YNNKEL (reference sequence). CDR3 residues: CASRQAGETQYF. DNA for the CDR3: TGTGCCAGCAGACAAGCGGGAGAGACCCAGTACTTC.